This passage covers 30 T cell receptor beta chains from one sample sequenced in a study of control samples from healthy donors and cancer patients. Profiled with immunoSEQ multiplex PCR; TCRdb holds only in-frame clones, not every one. The table shows 100,000 to 150,000 clones, with about 92% occurring only once. Sequencing was done on a sample of PBMCs. The receptors were gathered from a man aged 80 or over with head and neck cancer.

The chain combines TRBV6-5 with TRBJ1-6; D gene unclear. Trimming cost V 6 bases and J 9 bases, with 9 bases left between them. Looked up from germline, CDR1 is MNHEY and CDR2 is SVGAGI. The CDR3 has 12 amino acids. This CDR3 reads CASRSITSPLHF. The CDR3 region has the DNA TGTGCCAGCAGGAGCATAACTTCACCCCTCCACTTT.

A remark on this clone: An end of the junction differs from the germline gene, which may be a read error. This chain links TRBV27 with TRBJ2-3; D unresolved. The CDR3 spans 13 residues. Germline loops: CDR1 MNHEY, CDR2 SMNVEV (reference sequence). The CDR3 DNA reads TGTGCCAGCAGCCCGGGTTTCACAGATACGCAATATTTT. It codes for CASSPGFTDTQYF.

The chain is built from TRBV19 and TRBJ1-1; D might be TRBD1 (5 bases). Germline loops: CDR1 LNHDA, CDR2 SQIVND (reference sequence). The CDR3 runs 13 residues. Trimming removed 1 base at V and 8 bases at J, with 11 bases between. CDR3 bases: TGTGCCAGTAGTATAGTCCAGGGTTCCGAAGCTTTCTTT. Translating gives CASSIVQGSEAFF.

J is TRBJ2-7 and V is TRBV11-3, with D possibly TRBD2 on 6 matching bases. V gave up 0 bases and J gave up 3 bases, with 9 bases separating them. This CDR3 spans 14 amino acids. Germline CDR1 reads SGHNT; CDR2 reads YENEEA. DNA for the CDR3: TGTGCCAGCAGCTTAGACCCCGGGGGCTACGAGCAGTACTTC. Its protein product is CASSLDPGGYEQYF.

The chain is built from TRBV10-3 and TRBJ2-7; 9 bases agree with TRBD1. V lost 2 bases to trimming and J lost 1 base; unmatched junction nucleotides: 3. CDR1 is ENHRY and CDR2 is SYGVKD in the germline V gene. The CDR3 loop spans 15 amino acids. CDR3 in DNA: TGTGCCATCAGTGAGGGGGACAGGGCTTCCTACGAGCAGTACTTC. It specifies CAISEGDRASYEQYF.

J is TRBJ2-5 and V is TRBV18; no clear D. Germline values: CDR1 KGHSH, CDR2 LQKENI. This CDR3 has 14 residues. V was clipped by 4 bases and J by 1 base, with 10 bases between them. The CDR3 bases are TGTGCCAGCTCACGGGCTCAGGTCCAAGAGACCCAGTACTTC. Translated, it gives CASSRAQVQETQYF.

V and J are TRBV10-1 and TRBJ2-5; tentative D call: TRBD1 (6 bases). The V gene's germline CDR1 is WNHNN and CDR2 SYGVQD (reference sequence). CDR3 length: 16 residues. The ends were cut back, 0 bases at V and 4 bases at J, with 15 bases in the middle. The CDR3 protein is CASSESRAGDGETQYF. CDR3 bases: TGCGCCAGCAGTGAGTCGAGGGCAGGGGATGGAGAGACCCAGTACTTC.

The chain has TRBV2 and TRBJ1-4; D unresolved. V was cut by 2 bases and J by 0 bases, with 7 bases left in between. CDR1 and CDR2 from the germline V gene are SNHLY and FYNNEI. CDR3 length: 15 residues. The CDR3, as DNA: TGTGCCAGCAGTGAAATAGCTGCAACTAATGAAAAACTGTTTTTT. This translates into CASSEIAATNEKLFF. Supplemented by reference TRBV2 and TRBJ1-4, the full variable domain reads EPEVTQTPSHQVTQMGQEVILRCVPISNHLYFYWYRQILGQKVEFLVSFYNNEISEKSEIFDDQFSVERPDGSNFTLKIRSTKLEDSAMYFCASSEIAATNEKLFFGSGTQLSVL.

Remarks on this clone: Other DNA sequences in the same sample also yield this CDR3. V gene TRBV18 combines with J gene TRBJ2-2; no clear D. Germline V gives CDR1 KGHSH, CDR2 LQKENI. Trimming shortened V by 2 bases and J by 2 bases, and 3 bases separated the two germline ends. The CDR3 has 13 amino acids. The CDR3 coding sequence is TGTGCCAGCTCACCAGCCAACACCGGGGAGCTGTTTTTT. As protein: CASSPANTGELFF.

V gene TRBV3-1 (or the pseudogene TRBV3-2) combines with J gene TRBJ1-1; D unclear. The CDR3 loop spans 17 amino acids. V lost 6 bases and J lost 1, with 21 bases in between. Germline V lookup: CDR1 LGHDT, CDR2 YNNKEL (reference sequence). In DNA, the CDR3 is TGTGCCAGCAGGCAGCCGGGGAGCAGGTCGGAGAACACTGAAGCTTTCTTT. Its protein is CASRQPGSRSENTEAFF.

V gene TRBV24-1 combines with J gene TRBJ2-1; 11 bases line up with TRBD2. The length of the CDR3 is 15 residues. The germline gives CDR1 KGHDR, CDR2 SFDVKD. Unmatched junction bases numbered 4, after V lost 2 bases and J lost 8 bases. The CDR3 is CATSDSGLAADEQFF. CDR3 sequence (DNA): TGTGCCACCAGTGATTCGGGACTAGCGGCTGATGAGCAGTTCTTC.

The V call is TRBV9, the J call TRBJ1-5, with a possible D match to TRBD1 (5 bases). Germline values: CDR1 SGDLS, CDR2 YYNGEE. V was shortened by 4 bases and J by 4 bases, with 9 bases between the two germline ends. This CDR3 has 13 residues. The CDR3 here is CASSFDSNQPQHF. Written as DNA, the CDR3 is TGTGCCAGCAGCTTCGACAGTAATCAGCCCCAGCATTTT.

The V and J genes are TRBV6-5 and TRBJ2-3, with 7 positions matching TRBD2. This CDR3 contains 14 residues. V lost 4 bases to trimming and J lost 2 bases; unmatched junction nucleotides: 3. Germline lookup yields CDR1 MNHEY and CDR2 SVGAGI. The CDR3 DNA is TGTGCCAGCAGTTGGGGACTAACCACAGATACGCAGTATTTT. Translated, it gives CASSWGLTTDTQYF.

The chain carries TRBV4-3 and TRBJ2-7; D might be TRBD1 (6 bases). V lost 4 bases and J lost 1, with 14 bases in between. CDR3 length: 15 amino acids. Looked up from germline, CDR1 is LGHNA and CDR2 is YSLEER. The CDR3 here is CASSLDRSTSYEQYF. The CDR3 bases are TGCGCCAGCAGCCTAGACAGGTCGACGTCCTACGAGCAGTACTTC.

DNA of the CDR3: TGTGCCAGCAGCTGGGGGGGACTAGCGGGAGCGGATGAGCAGTTCTTC. As protein: CASSWGGLAGADEQFF. The rearrangement uses TRBV7-9 and TRBJ2-1; TRBD2 matches at 14 bases. The CDR3 is 16 amino acids. Germline loops: CDR1 SEHNR, CDR2 FQNEAQ (reference sequence). V was clipped by 4 bases and J by 8 bases; unmatched bases: 7.

V usage is TRBV5-4 and J usage is TRBJ2-3; D unclear. The CDR3 consists of 14 residues. Trimming took 0 bases from V and 2 from J, leaving 7 bases between them. From germline, CDR1 is SGHNT and CDR2 YYREEE (reference sequence). In nucleotides, the CDR3 is TGTGCCAGCAGCTTGGATCGGGCCACAGATACGCAGTATTTT. Translation gives CASSLDRATDTQYF.

This chain connects TRBV9 to TRBJ2-3; D perhaps matches TRBD2 (6 bases). Germline V gives CDR1 SGDLS, CDR2 YYNGEE. V lost 4 bases to trimming and J lost 0 bases, with 12 bases between them. This CDR3 has 15 residues. The CDR3 bases are TGTGCCAGCAGCCCGACTAGTGTTAGCACAGATACGCAGTATTTT. Translated: CASSPTSVSTDTQYF.

V usage is TRBV19 and J usage is TRBJ2-3; tentative D call: TRBD1 (5 bases). Trimming pared 4 bases from V and 2 bases from J, leaving 19 bases between. Per the germline V gene, CDR1 is LNHDA and CDR2 is SQIVND (reference sequence). The CDR3 spans 17 residues. The CDR3 nucleotides read TGTGCCAGTAGTAGGGCAGGGCACCCCTATTACACAGATACGCAGTATTTT. Its protein product is CASSRAGHPYYTDTQYF.

The genes are TRBV5-6 and TRBJ1-2, with D maybe TRBD1 (5 bases). The germline V and J ends were trimmed by 1 base and 9 bases, with 10 bases remaining between them. The germline CDR1 and CDR2 sequences are SGHDT and YYEEEE. This CDR3 contains 12 residues. The CDR3 loop is CASSLNEGSYTF. CDR3 DNA sequence: TGTGCCAGCAGCTTGAATGAGGGGAGCTACACCTTC.

The CDR3 region has the DNA TGTGCCAGCAGTCCGAGCTCACCCCCTCGCACAGATACGCAGTATTTT. This translates into CASSPSSPPRTDTQYF. The chain uses TRBV27 and TRBJ2-3; no definite D call. The germline V and J ends were trimmed by 5 bases and 1 base, with 16 bases remaining between them. Germline loops: CDR1 MNHEY, CDR2 SMNVEV (reference sequence). This CDR3 has 16 residues.

This rearrangement joins TRBV5-4 to TRBJ2-7; possibly TRBD1 for D (5 bases). The CDR3 spans 12 residues. V was shortened by 2 bases and J by 6 bases, with 9 bases between the two germline ends. Germline-derived CDR1 and CDR2 are SGHNT and YYREEE (reference sequence). CDR3 in DNA: TGTGCCAGCAGCTTCCAGGGAAGCGAGCAGTACTTC. Its protein is CASSFQGSEQYF.

The genes are TRBV29-1 and TRBJ1-4; TRBD1 agrees at 7 bases. The CDR3 has 14 residues. The germline V gene encodes CDR1 SQVTM and CDR2 ANQGSEA. J lost 0 bases, V lost 4 bases, and 2 bases had no gene match. The CDR3 region has the DNA TGCAGCGTTGGGACAGGCGCAACTAATGAAAAACTGTTTTTT. Translating it yields CSVGTGATNEKLFF.

V usage is TRBV27 and J usage is TRBJ1-5; D call uncertain. The V end was cut by 3 bases, the J end by 4 bases, with 4 bases between. The CDR3 spans 12 residues. The germline V gene has CDR1 MNHEY and CDR2 SMNVEV (reference sequence). CDR3 amino acids: CASSFQNQPQHF. The CDR3 DNA reads TGTGCCAGCAGTTTCCAAAATCAGCCCCAGCATTTT.

This clone appeared once. The chain employs TRBV11-3 and TRBJ2-7, with D perhaps TRBD1 or TRBD2 (5 bases each). This CDR3 spans 13 amino acids. Per the germline V gene, CDR1 is SGHNT and CDR2 is YENEEA. Trimming pared 5 bases from V and 3 bases from J, leaving 11 bases between. Here the CDR3 DNA reads TGTGCCAGCAGCAATTGGGACGGCTACGAGCAGTACTTC. It codes for CASSNWDGYEQYF.

This sequence joins TRBV19 and TRBJ1-1, with 12 bases lining up with TRBD1. Germline V gene lookup returns CDR1 LNHDA and CDR2 SQIVND (reference sequence). This CDR3 comprises 13 residues. J was trimmed by 7 bases and V by 10 bases; bases with no gene match: 7. The CDR3 bases are TGTGCCACAAGGGACAGGGGGCGAGGTGAAGCTTTCTTT. Translating it yields CATRDRGRGEAFF.

This chain links TRBV19 with TRBJ1-2, with a tentative D call TRBD1 (6 bases). Between the trimmed V and J ends, which lost 3 bases and 3 bases, there was a span of 14 bases. From germline, CDR1 is LNHDA and CDR2 SQIVND (reference sequence). This CDR3 spans 15 amino acids. CDR3 nucleotide sequence: TGTGCCAGTAGTATGGGGGGACACCTCGACTATGGCTACACCTTC. Amino acid sequence: CASSMGGHLDYGYTF.

DNA of the CDR3: TGTGCCAGCAGTTCGACCGGGACAGGGGTCGAAAAACTGTTTTTT. It codes for CASSSTGTGVEKLFF. The rearrangement joins TRBV7-9 to TRBJ1-4; 10 bases agree with TRBD1. Germline lookup yields CDR1 SEHNR and CDR2 FQNEAQ (reference sequence). J gave up 8 bases and V 6 bases, and 9 bases lay outside the gene matches. The CDR3 spans 15 residues.

The chain links TRBV27 to TRBJ2-2; no reliable D call. Germline V lookup: CDR1 MNHEY, CDR2 SMNVEV (reference sequence). V lost 2 bases to trimming and J lost 4 bases, with 11 bases between them. The CDR3 consists of 15 residues. As DNA, the CDR3 is TGTGCCAGCAGTTTAGTTGGGTCATTCACCGGGGAGCTGTTTTTT. This sequence encodes CASSLVGSFTGELFF.

This chain links TRBV5-1 with TRBJ1-6; TRBD1 aligns across 9 bases. The V segment lost 5 bases and the J segment 7 bases; nucleotides outside the gene matches: 4. Germline-derived CDR1 and CDR2 are SGHRS and YFSETQ. The CDR3 runs 14 residues. CDR3 sequence: CASSAGTGNSPLHF. CDR3 nucleotides: TGCGCCAGCAGTGCCGGGACAGGGAATTCACCCCTCCACTTT. Filled out from reference TRBV5-1 and TRBJ1-6, the complete variable domain reads KAGVTQTPRYLIKTRGQQVTLSCSPISGHRSVSWYQQTPGQGLQFLFEYFSETQRNKGNFPGRFSGRQFSNSRSEMNVSTLELGDSALYLCASSAGTGNSPLHFGNGTRLTVT.

The chain joins TRBV18 to TRBJ2-7; 10 bases match TRBD2. The V segment lost 0 bases and the J segment 2 bases; nucleotides outside the gene matches: 4. This CDR3 spans 16 amino acids. From germline, CDR1 is KGHSH and CDR2 LQKENI. Written as DNA, the CDR3 is TGTGCCAGCTCACCACCGAGGCTAGCGGGAGCCTACGAGCAGTACTTC. Its protein is CASSPPRLAGAYEQYF.